The 5 T cell receptor beta chains below were found in one sample sequenced in a study of shared clonotypes between healthy human individuals. Repertoires were generated with immunoSEQ multiplex PCR, while TCRdb's copy carries only in-frame clones and drops some. Altogether a few million clones are present, almost 96% being singletons, with the ten largest covering 0.13%. The sample was naive CD4+ T cells sorted from blood. Subset indicated: CD45RA+ positively selected. The receptors derive from a man between 18 and 29 years old in good health.

This clone was picked up one time. V is TRBV18 and J is TRBJ1-2, with D tentatively TRBD1 (5 bases). CDR3 length equals 17 residues. CDR1 KGHSH and CDR2 LQKENI come from the germline V gene. Trimming removed 3 bases from V and 4 bases from J, with 21 bases in between. CDR3 DNA sequence: TGTGCCAGCTCACCCCAGCCAGGCACGGGGACTTTCTATGGCTACACCTTC. Protein: CASSPQPGTGTFYGYTF.

The genes are TRBV6-5 and TRBJ2-3; D unresolved. The length of the CDR3 is 15 residues. V was pared by 0 bases and J by 6 bases, with 13 bases between. Germline V gene data show CDR1 as MNHEY and CDR2 as SVGAGI. The CDR3 protein is CASSYSISNQDTQYF. The CDR3, as DNA: TGTGCCAGCAGTTACTCGATAAGTAACCAGGATACGCAGTATTTT.

The chain recombines TRBV25-1 with TRBJ2-7; 9 bases line up with TRBD1. The CDR3 has 13 amino acids. The germline CDR1 and CDR2 sequences are MGHDK and SYGVNS. Trimming cost V 10 bases and J 2 bases; bases outside gene matches: 6. The CDR3 loop is CAISTGGPYEQYF. Here the CDR3 DNA reads TGTGCCATCTCGACAGGGGGGCCCTACGAGCAGTACTTC.

V gene TRBV5-6 combines with J gene TRBJ2-2; no reliable D call. Germline V CDR1 and CDR2: SGHDT, YYEEEE. The CDR3 contains 13 residues. Trimming removed 0 bases from V and 8 bases from J, with 8 bases in between. In nucleotides, the CDR3 is TGTGCCAGCAGCTTGGTCTGGGAAGGGGAGCTGTTTTTT. Translating it yields CASSLVWEGELFF. Full variable domain (missing parts from reference TRBV5-6 and TRBJ2-2): DAGVTQSPTHLIKTRGQQVTLRCSPKSGHDTVSWYQQALGQGPQFIFQYYEEEERQRGNFPDRFSGHQFPNYSSELNVNALLLGDSALYLCASSLVWEGELFFGEGSRLTVL.

This chain connects TRBV19 to TRBJ1-2; D not resolved. CDR1 and CDR2 (germline): LNHDA, SQIVND (reference sequence). V dropped 3 bases and J dropped 4 bases, with 9 bases sitting between them. The CDR3 consists of 13 residues. The CDR3 region has the DNA TGTGCCAGTAGTATTGGGGAAGGCTATGGCTACACCTTC. Amino acids: CASSIGEGYGYTF.